A selection of T cell receptor beta chains follows, all from one sample in a study of early T cells in non-severe SARS-CoV-2 infection. TCRdb re-called the 5' RACE reads with MiXCR, one entry per CDR3 protein. The table has more than 65,000 distinct CDR3 sequences, roughly 13% seen once. The sequencing sample was made of whole blood. These receptors were obtained from an adult who was a healthcare worker with PCR-confirmed SARS-CoV-2 infection or an uninfected control (not recorded which). CDR3s include the opening cysteine and the closing phenylalanine or tryptophan. D genes are given only for firm matches. Size is omitted from some rows. Given values are once, few, many or a class for expanded clones.

19	TRBV5-1	few	TRBJ1-4	NA	TGCGCCAGCAGCTTGGATGCTTTGCCAGGGCGGGCCCTCAATGAAAAACTGTTTTTT	CASSLDALPGRALNEKLFF
14	TRBV3-1	many	TRBJ1-2	NA	TGTGCCAGCAGCCAAGTAAACAAGGACTATGGCTACACCTTC	CASSQVNKDYGYTF
15	TRBV9	NA	TRBJ2-1	TRBD2	TGTGCCAGCAGCCCACGACTAGCGTCTAACAATGAGCAGTTCTTC	CASSPRLASNNEQFF
13	TRBV2	NA	TRBJ2-1	TRBD1	TGTGCCAGCAGTGACAGGGGGCCTGGTGAGCAGTTCTTC	CASSDRGPGEQFF
13	TRBV28	many	TRBJ2-5	TRBD2	TGTGCCAGCAGCCCTGCACTGAGCGGGGCCCAGTACTTC	CASSPALSGAQYF
14	TRBV11-2	NA	TRBJ2-7	TRBD1	TGTGCCAGCAGCGCCGACAGGGTTGTCTACGAGCAGTACTTC	CASSADRVVYEQYF
16	TRBV5-1	NA	TRBJ1-2	NA	TGCGCCAGCAGCTTGATTACCGGGCCTTATAACTATGGCTACACCTTC	CASSLITGPYNYGYTF
14	TRBV11-2	NA	TRBJ1-4	TRBD1	TGTGCCAGCAGCTTGACAGGGTCCCCGGAAAAACTGTTTTTT	CASSLTGSPEKLFF
14	TRBV5-1	once	TRBJ2-7	TRBD2	TGCGCCAGCAGCTTCCTAGCGGGGGTCTACGAGCAGTACTTC	CASSFLAGVYEQYF
12	TRBV14	few	TRBJ2-1	NA	TGTGCCAGCAGCCCCAACCGGGTTGAGCAGTTCTTC	CASSPNRVEQFF
14	TRBV9	NA	TRBJ2-7	NA	TGTGCCAGCAGCGTAGCAGCAGGGCTACACGAGCAGTACTTC	CASSVAAGLHEQYF
12	TRBV29-1	NA	TRBJ1-2	NA	TGCAGCGTTGAAACAGGGCCCCATGGCTACACCTTC	CSVETGPHGYTF
14	TRBV5-1	many	TRBJ1-3	TRBD1	TGCGCCAGCAGCCCTGGGACAGGGGAAAACACCATATATTTT	CASSPGTGENTIYF
15	TRBV29-1	NA	TRBJ2-3	NA	TGCAGCGTTGGGGGGAGCACCTTTTTCACAGATACGCAGTATTTT	CSVGGSTFFTDTQYF
15	TRBV4-2	NA	TRBJ1-5	TRBD1	TGTGCCAGCAGCCGGGGACAGGGGGCGAATCAGCCCCAGCATTTT	CASSRGQGANQPQHF
11	TRBV10-3	many	TRBJ1-2	NA	TGTGCCTCACTAGAGTCTGGAGGCTACACCTTC	CASLESGGYTF
16	TRBV7-6	NA	TRBJ1-4	TRBD1	TGTGCCAGCAGCTCAAAAGCAGGGGGCATAGGGGAAAAACTGTTTTTT	CASSSKAGGIGEKLFF
16	TRBV27	many	TRBJ1-3	TRBD1	TGTGCCAGCAGTTTCTCCGGACAGGGGATGGGAAACACCATATATTTT	CASSFSGQGMGNTIYF
13	TRBV10-1	NA	TRBJ2-7	NA	TGCGCCAGCAGTGAGTTACTAGGGTCCGAGCAGTACTTC	CASSELLGSEQYF
15	TRBV4-1	many	TRBJ2-7	NA	TGCGCCAGCAGCCAGCAATCGGGCTCCCCCAGCGAGCAGTACTTC	CASSQQSGSPSEQYF
14	TRBV12-3/TRBV12-4	many	TRBJ1-3	TRBD1	TGTGCCAGCACCCCGAGGGGGCCGGGAAACACCATATATTTT	CASTPRGPGNTIYF
17	TRBV18	few	TRBJ2-3	NA	TGTGCCAGCTCACTTGGCCTCATTCAACTTAGGCCAGATACGCAGTATTTT	CASSLGLIQLRPDTQYF
15	TRBV3-1	NA	TRBJ2-7	NA	TGTGCCAGCAGCCAAGCACCGGGACAATCCTACGAGCAGTACTTC	CASSQAPGQSYEQYF
13	TRBV4-1	many	TRBJ1-2	NA	TGCGCCAGCAGCCAAGAATGGGTTATGGACTACACCTTC	CASSQEWVMDYTF
15	TRBV7-2	many	TRBJ2-5	TRBD2	TGTGCCAGCAGCTATCGGACTAGCGGTCAAGAGACCCAGTACTTC	CASSYRTSGQETQYF
13	TRBV10-3	few	TRBJ2-7	NA	TGTGCCGCCTCCCACCTCTTCTCCTACGAGCAGTACTTC	CAASHLFSYEQYF
14	TRBV28	NA	TRBJ1-2	NA	TGTGCCAGCAACTCCCCGGCGCCGGACTATGGCTACACCTTC	CASNSPAPDYGYTF
15	TRBV6-6	many	TRBJ2-3	NA	TGTGCCAGCGCACGGGGCAGGGTGGGTCCAGATACGCAGTATTTT	CASARGRVGPDTQYF
17	TRBV19	many	TRBJ2-2	TRBD1	TGTGCCAGTAGTATACTCGGGACAGGGGGGCGCACCGGGGAGCTGTTTTTT	CASSILGTGGRTGELFF
14	TRBV28	few	TRBJ2-7	NA	TGTGCCAGCAGTTTTCCCCTCGGCGCCTACGAGCAGTACTTC	CASSFPLGAYEQYF
15	TRBV11-2	NA	TRBJ2-7	TRBD2	TGTGCCAGCAGCTTGGGACTACGGAGCTCCTACGAGCAGTACTTC	CASSLGLRSSYEQYF
14	TRBV5-1	few	TRBJ2-7	NA	TGCGCCAGTTATAGGGGGATTGATACCTACGAGCAGTACTTC	CASYRGIDTYEQYF
15	TRBV30	many	TRBJ2-1	TRBD1	TGTGCCTGGGTTAACAGGGGGCTTAAGTACAATGAGCAGTTCTTC	CAWVNRGLKYNEQFF
12	TRBV10-3	once	TRBJ2-3	TRBD2	TGTGCCACAGCGGGAGAAACAGATACGCAGTATTTT	CATAGETDTQYF
14	TRBV4-3	many	TRBJ1-4	NA	TGCGCCAGCAGCCCAGAAATTACTAATGAAAAACTGTTTTTT	CASSPEITNEKLFF
14	TRBV29-1	few	TRBJ2-5	NA	TGCAGCGTTGCTAGGGACATGATGATGGAGACCCAGTACTTC	CSVARDMMMETQYF
15	TRBV12-3/TRBV12-4	many	TRBJ2-1	NA	TGTGCCAGCAGATCCGGGTCGGAGGGCTTTGGTGAGCAGTTCTTC	CASRSGSEGFGEQFF
16	TRBV7-9	many	TRBJ1-2	NA	TGTGCCAGCAGCCTTATCTGGGACACGGCTAACTATGGCTACACCTTC	CASSLIWDTANYGYTF
12	TRBV11-2	NA	TRBJ2-7	NA	TGTGCCAGCAGCTTGGGCTACTACGAGCAGTACTTC	CASSLGYYEQYF
14	TRBV12-3/TRBV12-4	NA	TRBJ2-5	NA	TGTGCCAGCAGTCCAGACAGATTTCAAGAGACCCAGTACTTC	CASSPDRFQETQYF
13	TRBV12-3/TRBV12-4	many	TRBJ2-3	TRBD1	TGTGCCAGCAGCACAGGGGACACAGATACGCAGTATTTT	CASSTGDTDTQYF
16	TRBV20-1	many	TRBJ2-1	TRBD2	TGCAGTGCTAGAGATCGTATTAGCGGGACTGGTGCTGAGCAGTTCTTC	CSARDRISGTGAEQFF
15	TRBV10-3	few	TRBJ2-5	TRBD2	TGTGCCATCAGCCAATTCGGACTAGCGGAAGAGACCCAGTACTTC	CAISQFGLAEETQYF
16	TRBV6-1	few	TRBJ1-3	NA	TGTGCCAGCAGTGAGACAGGCCAAAGCTCTGGAAACACCATATATTTT	CASSETGQSSGNTIYF
14	TRBV11-3	NA	TRBJ2-1	TRBD2	TGTGCCAGCAGCTACGGACTAGCGGGGGGAGAGCAGTTCTTC	CASSYGLAGGEQFF
14	TRBV5-4	NA	TRBJ2-7	NA	TGTGCCAGCAGCTACCGGGACACAACTACGAGGCAGTACTTC	CASSYRDTTTRQYF
11	TRBV7-9	few	TRBJ2-1	NA	TGTGCCAGCAGCTGGAGCGGTGAGCAGTTCTTC	CASSWSGEQFF
19	TRBV10-3	few	TRBJ2-7	NA	TGTGCCATCAGTGAGTGGGGCACAAGGTTGACGCTACGACCCTACGAGCAGTACTTC	CAISEWGTRLTLRPYEQYF
12	TRBV28	few	TRBJ2-7	NA	TGTGCCAGCAGTTTACAACGCTACGAGCAGTACTTC	CASSLQRYEQYF
15	TRBV9	NA	TRBJ2-7	TRBD1	TGTGCCAGCAGCGCACCGGGACAGAACCTCTACGAGCGGTACTTC	CASSAPGQNLYERYF
16	TRBV18	many	TRBJ1-1	NA	TGTGCCAGCTCACAACAACCTGCAGGATTCAACCTTGAAGCTTTCTTT	CASSQQPAGFNLEAFF
15	TRBV7-9	NA	TRBJ2-3	NA	TGTGCCAGCAGCCCCCCGACGGCAAGCTGGGATACGCAGTATTTT	CASSPPTASWDTQYF
14	TRBV20-1	few	TRBJ2-2	NA	TGCAGTGCTAGGGGGCAGGGCAACACCGGGGAGCTGTTTTTT	CSARGQGNTGELFF
13	TRBV11-1	few	TRBJ1-1	NA	TGTGCCAGCAGGAAACAGGGCGTCCATGAAGCTTTCTTT	CASRKQGVHEAFF